The sequence of this T cell receptor beta chain was determined in a study of blood T cell repertoires in COVID-19. CDR3 length: 13 amino acids. V lost 0 bases and J 8 bases, leaving 5 bases between the germline ends. From germline, CDR1 is LGHDT and CDR2 YNNKEL (reference sequence). TCRdb keeps only in-frame clones here, not all; method: immunoSEQ multiplex PCR. The sample lists nearly 200,000 clones; about 80% were seen once. The sequence was obtained from a human donor with acute or convalescent COVID-19. The donor label of this sample is uncertain. The chain recombines TRBV3-1 (or the pseudogene TRBV3-2) with TRBJ1-6, with D hard to call. Sequenced input: peripheral blood. The CDR3 region has the DNA TGTGCCAGCAGCCAAGATTCGTATTCACCCCTCCACTTT. Its translation is CASSQDSYSPLHF.